Shown below are 3 T cell receptor beta chains from a single sample sequenced in a study of T cell repertoires in cytomegalovirus infection (dated by TCRdb to the late 2010s). For sequencing, an Illumina HiSeq 1500 was employed. TCRdb reworked the public reads: Q25 trimming with fastp, MiXCR clone assembly, productive beta chains retained. Duplicate CDR3 protein sequences are folded into a single record with the most common DNA and genes. This sample gives about 76,000 distinct CDR3 sequences in total; about 4% of them show up just once. Under 5.5% of the sample comes from the top ten. Sequencing was carried out using PBMCs. Receptors originate from a human donor in good health (CMV status not recorded). Some clones in this sample may be carry-over from other donors' samples.

This clonotype has a count of ten or more. The CDR3 reads CASSKGQVFTYEQYF. CDR3 sequence (DNA): TGTGCCAGCAGCAAGGGACAGGTTTTTACCTACGAGCAGTACTTC. The chain has TRBV7-6 and TRBJ2-7, with 8 bases fitting TRBD1. This CDR3 has 15 amino acids. Germline-derived CDR1 and CDR2 are SGHVS and FNYEAQ. V was pared by 5 bases and J by 2 bases, with 8 bases of the junction left unmatched.

This clonotype showed up many times. This chain joins TRBV4-3 and TRBJ1-3; the D gene is possibly TRBD1 (5 bases). Germline V gene sequence: CDR1 LGHNA, CDR2 YSLEER. This CDR3 spans 16 amino acids. Trimming removed 0 bases from V and 4 bases from J, with 13 bases in between. The chain's CDR3 is CASSQDYQGYGNTIYF. The CDR3 bases are TGCGCCAGCAGCCAAGATTACCAGGGTTACGGAAACACCATATATTTT.

This clonotype was seen ten or more times. This chain uses TRBV20-1 with TRBJ2-1; TRBD2 matches 8 bases. There are 12 residues in the CDR3. Per germline, CDR1 DFQATT and CDR2 SNEGSKA (reference sequence). The trim removed 5 bases at V and 6 bases at J, leaving 3 bases unmatched. CDR3: CSAPGLVNEQFF. CDR3 in DNA: TGCAGTGCTCCGGGACTAGTCAATGAGCAGTTCTTC.